A single TCR beta chain is shown here with its context. This receptor's antigen is unknown. Per-base quality was not reported, and no clone a single base away is much larger than it. The sample comes from a study of blood T cell repertoires in COVID-19 (dated by TCRdb to about 2020). For the wider study: The collaborator samples originated in the United States, Italy and Spain and spanned the acute and convalescent phases of COVID-19. The repertoires were made available in a free public database intended to serve as a resource for research on the immune response to SARS-CoV-2. Subjects who had been exposed to COVID-19, were actively infected with it, or had recovered from it provided the deeply sampled blood TCRbeta repertoires that made up the dataset. A de-identified subject ID, COVID-19 status, age in years and sex were almost always included in the sample metadata. The samples were drawn from the first 160 participants of the ongoing ImmuneRACE study and from some 1,300 subjects provided by 6 global collaborators. Where available, HLA class I and class II types were taken from metadata supplied by the sample provider and were not determined by assay-based typing. The prospective study material was composed of cDNA or gDNA derived from T cells, B-cell-depleted T cells, or PBMCs. Results the study describes overall, beyond this receptor: How much clinical and demographic metadata was included differed by source and by participant, and the metadata was provided uncurated.

One collaborating source in Seattle enrolled patients while the patients were actively infected and followed the patients over time throughout the course of disease. Whole blood was collected in K2EDTA tubes by collaborating institutions according to the institutions' own protocols. For TCRbeta analysis, collaborator samples were shipped as frozen whole blood, as isolated PBMCs, or as DNA extracted from either sample type. The immunoSEQ Assay, a bias-controlled multiplex PCR, was used to amplify TCRbeta CDR3 regions from genomic DNA. Turning to the authors' computational methods: Nucleated cell counts per sample were estimated from amplification of reference gene primers within the assay. To quantify the absolute abundance of each unique TCRbeta CDR3 rearrangement, sequence reads were collapsed and filtered. Productive Simpson clonality was computed per sample as the square root of Simpson's diversity index over productive rearrangements. Imported from immuneACCESS, the table was reduced by TCRdb to in-frame sequences with V and J called. These copies leave out some clones; in studies compared against another copy, an unresolved V gene accounts for under half, and the cause of the remainder is not known. V and J calls and clone size follow that table, whereas D and trimming were derived from the DNA. The sample contains 200,000 to 250,000 clones, approximately 78% of them found a single time. Of the sample, roughly 8.2% is held by the ten largest clones.

CDR1 MNHNY and CDR2 SVGAGI were looked up in the germline V gene (reference sequence). The CDR3, cysteine through phenylalanine, is 14 amino acids long. The sequence is cut down to CDR3 DNA, 42 bases in frame from base 1. V gives up 4 bases and J gives up 6 bases, and the segment between their germline ends measures 13 bases. The sequencing input was peripheral blood. The sequence came from a woman older than 75 with COVID-19, enrolled during active disease. This receptor chain uses TRBV6-6 and TRBJ2-1; the D segment cannot be called with confidence. The CDR3 region has the sequence CASSSLVPFNEQFF. The DNA is TGTGCCAGCAGTTCACTCGTACCCTTCAATGAGCAGTTCTTC.